One sample yielded the 22 T cell receptor beta chains listed below, sequenced in a study of glioma-infiltrating T cells after dendritic cell vaccination. The method was immunoSEQ multiplex PCR; TCRdb's version includes in-frame clones alone and lacks a portion of them. The profile shows roughly 87,000 clones, 75% to 90% of them singletons. Time point noted: after dendritic cell vaccination, including at tumor progression/relapse. The sequences come from blood, collected after dendritic cell vaccination. These receptors came from a human donor with glioblastoma.

The gene calls are TRBV7-3 and TRBJ2-3, with 8 nucleotides matching TRBD1. The CDR3 runs to 16 residues. From germline, CDR1 is SGHTA and CDR2 FQGTGA. J was trimmed by 0 bases and V by 4 bases; bases with no gene match: 6. CDR3 amino acids: CASSYQTGASTDTQYF. CDR3 coding DNA: TGTGCCAGCAGCTACCAGACAGGGGCTAGCACAGATACGCAGTATTTT.

The rearrangement uses TRBV14 and TRBJ1-1; 7 nucleotides line up with TRBD1. Germline CDR1 SGHDN, CDR2 FVKESK. The CDR3 covers 16 residues. The J segment lost 3 bases and the V segment lost 4 bases, leaving 11 bases of the junction unmatched. The CDR3 DNA is TGTGCCAGCAGCCCATTTACAGGGGATGTGTACACTGAAGCTTTCTTT. This sequence encodes CASSPFTGDVYTEAFF.

The rearrangement links TRBV10-3 to TRBJ1-5; 7 nucleotides align to TRBD1. Germline CDR1 and CDR2: ENHRY and SYGVKD. There are 15 residues in the CDR3. V was pared by 7 bases and J by 0 bases, with 6 bases of the junction left unmatched. CDR3 DNA sequence: TGTGCCATCAATGACAGGGAAGATAGCAATCAGCCCCAGCATTTT. Encoded protein: CAINDREDSNQPQHF.

This sequence joins TRBV5-1 and TRBJ2-1; a weak D match, TRBD1 (5 bases). With 4 bases removed from V and 0 bases from J, the gap between germline ends came to 11 bases. The CDR3 has 15 amino acids. Germline V gene sequence: CDR1 SGHRS, CDR2 YFSETQ. The CDR3 protein is CASSVTDSSYNEQFF. In DNA, the CDR3 is TGCGCCAGCAGCGTGACAGATAGCTCCTACAATGAGCAGTTCTTC.

CDR3 DNA: TGTGCCAGCAGTTACTCAGGACCGAGGGAGAATACGCAGTATTTT. It yields the protein CASSYSGPRENTQYF. The chain combines TRBV6-6 with TRBJ2-3; possible D gene TRBD2, 5 bases. V was trimmed by 0 bases and J by 7 bases, leaving 14 bases between them. The CDR3 is 15 amino acids. Germline values: CDR1 MNHNY, CDR2 SVGAGI (reference sequence).

This chain links TRBV2 with TRBJ1-1; the D is unclear. Germline CDR1 and CDR2: SNHLY and FYNNEI. V shed 6 bases and J shed 5 bases, with 13 bases lying between them. The CDR3 loop spans 13 amino acids. CDR3 coding DNA: TGTGCCAGCAGCTCTGCGGGCGGAACTGAAGCTTTCTTT. Its protein product is CASSSAGGTEAFF. Together with reference TRBV2 and TRBJ1-1, the CDR3 gives the full variable domain: EPEVTQTPSHQVTQMGQEVILRCVPISNHLYFYWYRQILGQKVEFLVSFYNNEISEKSEIFDDQFSVERPDGSNFTLKIRSTKLEDSAMYFCASSSAGGTEAFFGQGTRLTVV.

This sequence joins TRBV5-1 and TRBJ2-5; no definite D call. Germline V gene data show CDR1 as SGHRS and CDR2 as YFSETQ. V dropped 0 bases and J dropped 1 base, with 7 bases sitting between them. The CDR3 is 14 residues long. The CDR3 nucleotides are TGCGCCAGCAGCTTGGGGGCAGGCCAAGAGACCCAGTACTTC. This translates into CASSLGAGQETQYF.

The CDR3 loop reads CASRSTYEQYF. The CDR3 region has the DNA TGCGCCAGCAGATCCACCTACGAGCAGTACTTC. The rearrangement links TRBV5-1 to TRBJ2-7, with D unclear. This CDR3 region has 11 residues. The ends were cut back, 5 bases at V and 2 bases at J, with 5 bases in the middle. CDR1 is SGHRS and CDR2 is YFSETQ in the germline V gene.

This clone was seen a handful of times. The chain recombines TRBV2 with TRBJ1-5; D gene ambiguous. This CDR3 has 14 residues. Trimming removed 4 bases at V and 7 bases at J, with 14 bases between. CDR1 SNHLY and CDR2 FYNNEI come from the germline V gene. The CDR3 sequence is CASSVEGSEQPQHF. DNA for the CDR3: TGTGCCAGCAGTGTGGAGGGATCTGAGCAGCCCCAGCATTTT.

This chain links TRBV7-8 with TRBJ1-1; D possibly corresponds to TRBD1 (6 bases). The CDR3 is 14 residues long. From germline, CDR1 is SGHVS and CDR2 FQNEAQ. The V end lost 1 base, the J end lost 4 bases, and 10 bases lay between the germline ends. As DNA, the CDR3 is TGTGCCAGCAGCTTAGGGGGGCTGCTCACTGAAGCTTTCTTT. It encodes CASSLGGLLTEAFF. The whole variable domain, remainder taken from reference TRBV7-8 and TRBJ1-1, is GAGVSQSPRYKVAKRGQDVALRCDPISGHVSLFWYQQALGQGPEFLTYFQNEAQLDKSGLPSDRFFAERPEGSVSTLKIQRTQQEDSAVYLCASSLGGLLTEAFFGQGTRLTVV.

This chain connects TRBV7-9 to TRBJ2-7; weak D call: TRBD1 (5 bases). Deletions cut 5 bases from V and 4 bases from J, with 18 bases between. The CDR3 extends over 15 amino acids. Germline-derived CDR1 and CDR2 are SEHNR and FQNEAQ (reference sequence). The CDR3 region is CASSTDRLLMYEQYF. CDR3 DNA sequence: TGTGCCAGCAGCACCGACAGACTTCTTATGTACGAGCAGTACTTC.

The chain couples TRBV5-8 to TRBJ2-5; 13 bases are a match to TRBD2. This CDR3 spans 17 amino acids. The V segment lost 5 bases and the J segment 1 base; nucleotides outside the gene matches: 8. Germline assignment: CDR1 SGHTS and CDR2 YDEGEE. The CDR3 DNA follows: TGTGCCAGCAGTCTCGGGACTAGCGGGGACCCCCAAGAGACCCAGTACTTC. It encodes CASSLGTSGDPQETQYF.

In DNA, the CDR3 is TGTGCCAGTAGAACTCGGGAGGGGGTCAAGGGCTATGAGCAGTTCTTC. This codes for CASRTREGVKGYEQFF. The rearrangement uses TRBV19 and TRBJ2-1; 8 positions match TRBD2. The CDR3 sequence is 16 residues long. Per germline, CDR1 LNHDA and CDR2 SQIVND (reference sequence). Unmatched junction bases numbered 15, after V lost 6 bases and J lost 8 bases.

The chain joins TRBV7-6 to TRBJ2-1; 8 bases line up with TRBD2. The CDR3 extends over 15 amino acids. Germline assignment: CDR1 SGHVS and CDR2 FNYEAQ. Trimming at V came to 5 bases and at J to 0 bases, leaving 3 bases not matched to a gene. CDR3 in amino acids: CASSPGGGSYNEQFF. CDR3 sequence (DNA): TGTGCCAGCAGCCCGGGGGGGGGCTCCTACAATGAGCAGTTCTTC.

The CDR3 DNA is TGTGCCAGCTGCATGTCGGGACTAGCGGGTTACAATGAGCAGTTCTTC. Translating gives CASCMSGLAGYNEQFF. The chain recombines TRBV2 with TRBJ2-1; 12 bases map to TRBD2. The CDR3 contains 16 residues. Per the germline V gene, CDR1 is SNHLY and CDR2 is FYNNEI. After removal of 8 bases from V and 4 bases from J, the junction contained 9 bases not matched to a gene.

The chain links TRBV27 to TRBJ1-2; D is unresolved. V lost 6 bases and J 4 bases, leaving 15 bases between the germline ends. The CDR3 loop spans 14 amino acids. Germline V CDR1 and CDR2: MNHEY, SMNVEV (reference sequence). The CDR3: CASSPVSGAYGYTF. The CDR3 DNA reads TGTGCCAGCAGCCCAGTTTCAGGCGCCTATGGCTACACCTTC.

The chain links TRBV11-2 to TRBJ1-3, with 9 bases identical to TRBD1. From germline, CDR1 is SGHAT and CDR2 FQNNGV. Trimming removed 4 bases from V and 0 bases from J; junction bases left unmatched: 4. The CDR3 is 16 amino acids. The CDR3 DNA follows: TGTGCCAGCAGCTGGGACAGGGCCAACTCTGGAAACACCATATATTTT. Protein sequence: CASSWDRANSGNTIYF.

This chain joins TRBV7-2 and TRBJ1-6; D is unclear. The CDR3 runs to 14 residues. Trimming took off 1 base at V and 8 bases at J, with 9 bases between the two ends. CDR1 is SGHTA and CDR2 is FQGNSA in the germline V gene. The CDR3 DNA reads TGTGCCAGCAGCTTAGGGCCCGGGTATTCACCCCTCCACTTT. It is translated as CASSLGPGYSPLHF.

The chain employs TRBV25-1 and TRBJ2-1, with D uncertain. The germline V and J ends were trimmed by 1 base and 7 bases, with 5 bases remaining between them. The CDR3 covers 12 residues. Germline CDR1 and CDR2: MGHDK and SYGVNS. This chain's CDR3 is CASSESVNEQFF. CDR3 bases: TGTGCCAGCAGTGAATCGGTTAATGAGCAGTTCTTC.

This rearrangement joins TRBV7-2 to TRBJ1-5, with a tentative D call TRBD1 (6 bases). The V end lost 5 bases, the J end lost 5 bases, and 16 bases lay between the germline ends. The CDR3 contains 15 residues. CDR1 and CDR2 from the germline V gene are SGHTA and FQGNSA. In nucleotides, the CDR3 is TGTGCCAGCAGCCCCTTCAGGGGTTTGGATCAGCCCCAGCATTTT. Translation gives CASSPFRGLDQPQHF.

V and J are TRBV5-6 and TRBJ1-1; D possibly corresponds to TRBD1 (6 bases). The ends were cut back, 5 bases at V and 5 bases at J, with 13 bases in the middle. Per germline, CDR1 SGHDT and CDR2 YYEEEE. This CDR3 has 13 residues. The CDR3 here is CASRSTTGTEAFF. The CDR3 DNA is TGTGCCAGCAGGTCAACTACAGGGACTGAAGCTTTCTTT.

This clone was recorded once. The genes are TRBV7-2 and TRBJ2-3; TRBD1 matches at 8 bases. V trimming: 4 bases; J trimming: 3 bases; junction bases outside the gene matches: 6. CDR1 is SGHTA and CDR2 is FQGNSA in the germline V gene. This CDR3 comprises 15 residues. CDR3 loop: CASSSGQGGTDTQYF. The DNA for the CDR3 is TGTGCCAGCAGCTCAGGACAGGGCGGTACAGATACGCAGTATTTT.